The clone carrying this TCR beta chain was observed a few times. The sample comes from a study of blood T cell repertoires in COVID-19. Repertoires were generated with immunoSEQ multiplex PCR, while TCRdb's copy carries only in-frame clones and drops some. Among roughly 98,000 clones listed, 82% were seen once. After removal of 4 bases from V and 4 bases from J, the junction contained 15 bases not matched to a gene. The CDR3 length is 17 residues. Germline CDR1 and CDR2: LGHNA and YSLEER. The sequencing input was peripheral blood. This receptor was taken from a man in his 70s with active or convalescent COVID-19. The J gene is TRBJ1-2, the V gene TRBV4-3; 7 bases align to TRBD1. The CDR3 spells CASSLSTGSGALYGYTF. The DNA for the CDR3 is TGCGCCAGCAGCCTTTCGACAGGGTCGGGAGCACTCTATGGCTACACCTTC.